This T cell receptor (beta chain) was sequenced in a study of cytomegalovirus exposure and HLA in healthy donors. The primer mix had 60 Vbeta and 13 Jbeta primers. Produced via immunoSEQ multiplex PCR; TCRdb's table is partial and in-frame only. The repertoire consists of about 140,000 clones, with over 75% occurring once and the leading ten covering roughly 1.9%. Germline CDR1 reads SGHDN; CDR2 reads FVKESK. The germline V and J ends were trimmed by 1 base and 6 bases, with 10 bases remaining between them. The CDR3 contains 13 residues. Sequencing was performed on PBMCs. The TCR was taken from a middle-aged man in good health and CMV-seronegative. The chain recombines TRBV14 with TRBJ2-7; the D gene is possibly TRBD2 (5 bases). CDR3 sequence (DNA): TGTGCCAGCAGCCAAGCCGGGGTGGTCGAGCAGTACTTC. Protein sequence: CASSQAGVVEQYF.